Listed below are T cell receptor beta chains from one sample, sequenced in a study of OX40 agonist ivuxolimab in advanced cancers. Measured with immunoSEQ multiplex PCR; TCRdb has only the in-frame clones, and not every one. Of tens of thousands of clones listed, approximately 90% are singletons. Material: CD4+ or CD8+ T cells sorted from blood, obtained in a trial of the OX40 agonist ivuxolimab. Source of these receptors: an adult with an advanced solid tumor such as melanoma, head and neck, liver or kidney cancer. Each CDR3 is given with its conserved first and last residue. The order of the fields is V gene, D gene, J gene, clone size, CDR3 DNA, CDR3 protein. A D gene is named only where the DNA matches it firmly. The size of a clone is reported for some rows only, either as once, few or many, or as a class for expanded clones.

TRBV5-1	TRBD1	TRBJ2-3	NA	TGCGCCAGCAGCTTCGGGACAGCTACTAGCACAGATACGCAGTATTTT	CASSFGTATSTDTQYF
TRBV7-2	TRBD1	TRBJ1-1	NA	TGTGCCAGCAGCCACCTCCCGGGACAGGGGGCGTCTGAAGCTTTCTTT	CASSHLPGQGASEAFF
TRBV18	NA	TRBJ2-7	NA	TGTGCCAGCTCACCACCTGTGGGGCCTCGCGGCGAGCAGTACTTC	CASSPPVGPRGEQYF
TRBV11-2	NA	TRBJ1-1	NA	TGTGCCAGCAGTACCACAGGAGTCACTGAAGCTTTCTTT	CASSTTGVTEAFF
TRBV7-8	NA	TRBJ1-3	NA	TGTGCCAGCAGCCTCGGGGGCATCTCTGGAAACACCATATATTTT	CASSLGGISGNTIYF
TRBV5-1	TRBD2	TRBJ2-3	NA	TGCGCCAGCGGGATTGGCGGGGGGCGGGCAGATACGCAGTATTTT	CASGIGGGRADTQYF
TRBV6-5	NA	TRBJ2-5	few	TGTGCCAGCAGTTACTCGAGAGGAGGAGAGACCCAGTACTTC	CASSYSRGGETQYF
TRBV7-2	NA	TRBJ2-5	NA	TGTGCCAGCAGCTTAAAACCCGTGGAGACCCAGTACTTC	CASSLKPVETQYF
TRBV7-9	NA	TRBJ1-3	few	TGTGCCAGCAGCTTCTACAGGGATTCTGGAAACACCATATATTTT	CASSFYRDSGNTIYF
TRBV6-1	NA	TRBJ1-1	NA	TGTGCCAGCACCTTCGGGGGCACATTGGGAACTGAAGCTTTCTTT	CASTFGGTLGTEAFF
TRBV7-2	NA	TRBJ1-6	NA	TGTGCCAGCAGCCCTTCGGGATCACCCCTCCACTTT	CASSPSGSPLHF
TRBV2	NA	TRBJ1-1	NA	TGTGCCAGTAACAGGGAGCCGAACACTGAAGCTTTCTTT	CASNREPNTEAFF
TRBV5-1	NA	TRBJ2-2	NA	TGCGCCAGCAGCTCGGACGGAAACACCGGGGAGCTGTTTTTT	CASSSDGNTGELFF
TRBV27	TRBD2	TRBJ2-7	NA	TGTGCCAGCAGTTTCCGGCGGGGGGCGGCCTACGAGCAGTACTTC	CASSFRRGAAYEQYF
TRBV5-1	TRBD1	TRBJ1-6	once	TGCGCCAGCAGCTTAGGGGGCACGAGCTCCTATAATTCACCCCTCCACTTT	CASSLGGTSSYNSPLHF
TRBV7-7	NA	TRBJ2-2	few	TGTGCCAGCAGCTCAACTAGTGGGGGCCCGAACACCGGGGAGCTGTTTTTT	CASSSTSGGPNTGELFF
TRBV28	NA	TRBJ1-6	NA	TGTGCCAGGCGACAAGACAGTAGCTCCTATAATTCACCCCTCCACTTT	CARRQDSSSYNSPLHF
TRBV25-1	TRBD1	TRBJ1-1	NA	TGTGCCAGCAGTGGGACAGGGGATTACACTGAAGCTTTCTTT	CASSGTGDYTEAFF
TRBV7-3	NA	TRBJ1-1	few	TGTGCCAGCAGCCGAATACGTGAAGCTTTCTTT	CASSRIREAFF
TRBV5-1	TRBD1	TRBJ1-1	once	TGCGCCAGCAACCCCGGGACAGTGTACACTGAAGCTTTCTTT	CASNPGTVYTEAFF
TRBV2	NA	TRBJ2-5	NA	TGTGCCAGCAGTGGGCAGGAATTACAAGAGACCCAGTACTTC	CASSGQELQETQYF
TRBV6-5	TRBD1	TRBJ2-2	NA	TGTGCCAGCAAGACAGGGCGGAACACCGGGGAGCTGTTTTTT	CASKTGRNTGELFF
TRBV11-2	NA	TRBJ2-1	NA	TGTGCCAGCAGCCCGCACCAGCTGTATACTGAGCAGTTCTTC	CASSPHQLYTEQFF
TRBV27	NA	TRBJ1-2	NA	TGTGCCAGCAGTAGTTACAGGGAGGATGGCTACACCTTC	CASSSYREDGYTF
TRBV11-1	NA	TRBJ1-1	NA	TGTGCCAGCAGCTTACCCACGGGGGACACTGAAGCTTTCTTT	CASSLPTGDTEAFF
TRBV19	TRBD2	TRBJ2-7	NA	TGTGCCAGTAGTATCCGACTAGCGGGGGGGAGATCCTACGAGCAGTACTTC	CASSIRLAGGRSYEQYF
TRBV15	TRBD2	TRBJ2-3	NA	TGTGCCACCAGCAGAGAAGCGGGGGAAGGTGATACGCAGTATTTT	CATSREAGEGDTQYF
TRBV18	TRBD1	TRBJ2-7	NA	TGTGCCAGCTCACCCGGGACAGGGTCTCGGGAGCAGTACTTC	CASSPGTGSREQYF
TRBV7-9	NA	TRBJ2-7	once	TGTGCCAGCAGCTTAGGGTCCGGGCAGTACTTC	CASSLGSGQYF
TRBV28	NA	TRBJ2-3	NA	TGTGCCAGCAGTTTACGAAGCGGATACACAGATACGCAGTATTTT	CASSLRSGYTDTQYF
TRBV9	TRBD2	TRBJ2-3	once	TGTGCCAGCAGCGTCCCGACTAGCGGGGGAACTGTCGATACGCAGTATTTT	CASSVPTSGGTVDTQYF
TRBV15	TRBD1	TRBJ2-5	NA	TGTGCCACCACCCCGGGACAGGGTGCCCAAGAGACCCAGTACTTC	CATTPGQGAQETQYF
TRBV14	NA	TRBJ1-1	NA	TGTGCCAGCAGCCTCTTTGGGGGCCTGAACACTGAAGCTTTCTTT	CASSLFGGLNTEAFF
TRBV29-1	NA	TRBJ2-4	NA	TGCAGCGTTGACAGTGGCATTCAGTACTTC	CSVDSGIQYF
TRBV7-9	NA	TRBJ2-2	NA	TGTGCCAGCAGCCGGGGCGGGGAGCTGTTTTTT	CASSRGGELFF
TRBV6-6	TRBD1	TRBJ1-2	NA	TGTGCCAGTCGGGGACAGAGCAAGTATGGCTACACCTTC	CASRGQSKYGYTF
TRBV7-3	NA	TRBJ2-3	NA	TGTGCCAGCAGCTCTGGGACCCGGACAGATACGCAGTATTTT	CASSSGTRTDTQYF
TRBV5-8	NA	TRBJ2-2	NA	TGTGCCAGCAGCGTACTACGGGGGGCCGGCACCGGGGAGCTGTTTTTT	CASSVLRGAGTGELFF
TRBV27	NA	TRBJ2-5	NA	TGTGCCAGCAGGAAGGGGTACCAAGAGACCCAGTACTTC	CASRKGYQETQYF
TRBV29-1	NA	TRBJ2-1	once	TGCAGCGTACTTATAGCGGAGCTCAATGAGCAGTTCTTC	CSVLIAELNEQFF
TRBV11-3	NA	TRBJ2-5	once	TGTGCCAGCAGCCCCCCGTGGAACCAAGAGACCCAGTACTTC	CASSPPWNQETQYF
TRBV5-1	NA	TRBJ2-1	NA	TGCGCCAGCAGTCCTTCTGAGTGGGGGGTAGATGAGCAGTTCTTC	CASSPSEWGVDEQFF
TRBV7-3	TRBD1	TRBJ2-3	once	TGTGCCAGCAGCCCACAGGGGGCGTTAACAGATACGCAGTATTTT	CASSPQGALTDTQYF
TRBV5-1	TRBD1	TRBJ1-4	NA	TGCGCCAGCAGCCTCAACCCCGGGACAGGGTATGAAAAACTGTTTTTT	CASSLNPGTGYEKLFF
TRBV2	NA	TRBJ2-5	NA	TGTGCCAGCAGGCACCGGGACCTCCAAGAGACCCAGTACTTC	CASRHRDLQETQYF
TRBV19	NA	TRBJ2-2	NA	TGTGCCAGTAGTAGCGGGACAGCGAACACCGGGGAGCTGTTTTTT	CASSSGTANTGELFF
TRBV5-6	NA	TRBJ1-5	NA	TGTGCCAGCAGCTCAGACAAGATCCCGAATCAGCCCCAGCATTTT	CASSSDKIPNQPQHF
TRBV7-9	TRBD1	TRBJ2-7	once	TGTGCCAGCAGCCCGACAGGGACCTCCTACGAGCAGTACTTC	CASSPTGTSYEQYF
TRBV25-1	NA	TRBJ2-1	NA	TGTGCCAGCAGTGAATTCGGGAATGAGCAGTTCTTC	CASSEFGNEQFF
TRBV15	NA	TRBJ2-2	once	TGTGCCACCAGGGGGGTAGGCACCGGGGAGCTGTTTTTT	CATRGVGTGELFF
TRBV6-6	TRBD1	TRBJ2-7	NA	TGTGCCAGCAGTTACGCAAACAGGGGTGGCGAGCAGTACTTC	CASSYANRGGEQYF
TRBV6-1	TRBD1	TRBJ2-1	NA	TGTGCCAGCATCAAACCAGGGGGTTACAATGAGCAGTTCTTC	CASIKPGGYNEQFF
TRBV5-4	NA	TRBJ1-4	NA	TGTGCCAGCAGCTTGGTGGGCGGGACCGGACGGGAAAAACTGTTTTTT	CASSLVGGTGREKLFF
TRBV6-6	NA	TRBJ2-7	NA	TGTGCCAGCGGGGTCGGTAGGTCCTACGAGCAGTACTTC	CASGVGRSYEQYF
TRBV11-2	TRBD2	TRBJ2-1	NA	TGTGCCAGCAGCTTTGGGGCGGGAGCGGGGAATGAGCAGTTCTTC	CASSFGAGAGNEQFF